The 12 T cell receptor beta chains given below trace back to one sample, sequenced in a study of cytomegalovirus exposure and HLA in healthy donors. PCR involved 60 Vbeta and 13 Jbeta primers. Assay used: immunoSEQ multiplex PCR; TCRdb lists only in-frame clones, some missing. Among 200,000 or so clones listed, roughly 84% were seen once. Sequencing was done on a sample of PBMCs. The source is a girl under two years old in good health and CMV-seronegative.

The CDR3 sequence: CASSLLGTSLYNEQFF. CDR3 coding DNA: TGCGCCAGCAGCCTGCTCGGGACATCTCTCTACAATGAGCAGTTCTTC. The chain uses TRBV5-1 and TRBJ2-1; tentatively, D is TRBD1 (6 bases). The CDR3 contains 16 residues. V lost 4 bases and J 3 bases, leaving 17 bases between the germline ends. Germline-derived CDR1 and CDR2 are SGHRS and YFSETQ.

The chain carries TRBV9 and TRBJ2-1; TRBD1 is a possible D gene (5 bases). CDR1 and CDR2 (germline): SGDLS, YYNGEE. CDR3 length: 16 amino acids. The V gene lost 0 bases and the J gene lost 4 bases, with 14 bases spanning the gap. CDR3 bases: TGTGCCAGCAGCGTAGAGGGGAACTCGATATACAATGAGCAGTTCTTC. This codes for CASSVEGNSIYNEQFF.

The rearrangement uses TRBV19 and TRBJ2-7; 7 bases align to TRBD2. CDR3 length: 16 amino acids. The germline V gene has CDR1 LNHDA and CDR2 SQIVND (reference sequence). V gave up 5 bases and J gave up 0 bases; unmatched junction bases: 10. The CDR3 sequence: CASSLSSSGNSYEQYF. CDR3 DNA: TGTGCCAGTAGTTTATCTTCTAGCGGAAACTCCTACGAGCAGTACTTC.

The chain's CDR3 is CASSLGVSPYEQYF. DNA for the CDR3: TGTGCCAGCAGCTTGGGTGTCAGTCCCTACGAGCAGTACTTC. The chain is built from TRBV5-6 and TRBJ2-7; no definite D call. Trimming shortened V by 0 bases and J by 2 bases, and 9 bases separated the two germline ends. The CDR3 extends over 14 amino acids. From germline, CDR1 is SGHDT and CDR2 YYEEEE.

CDR3 in DNA: TGTGCCAGCAGCTTAGCGGTCGGGAGTCTTTTCAATGAGCAGTTCTTC. Encoded protein: CASSLAVGSLFNEQFF. V gene TRBV7-2 combines with J gene TRBJ2-1, with D tentatively TRBD2 (6 bases). The CDR3 covers 16 residues. Trimming cost V 0 bases and J 6 bases, with 15 bases left between them. Germline CDR1 reads SGHTA; CDR2 reads FQGNSA. The complete variable domain, with remaining parts taken from reference TRBV7-2 and TRBJ2-1, reads GAGVSQSPSNKVTEKGKDVELRCDPISGHTALYWYRQSLGQGLEFLIYFQGNSAPDKSGLPSDRFSAERTGGSVSTLTIQRTQQEDSAVYLCASSLAVGSLFNEQFFGPGTRLTVL.

The chain carries TRBV7-2 and TRBJ2-3; 8 nucleotides align to TRBD2. The CDR3 sequence is 17 residues long. From germline, CDR1 is SGHTA and CDR2 FQGNSA. The V segment lost 5 bases and the J segment 1 base; nucleotides outside the gene matches: 11. The CDR3 bases are TGTGCCAGCAGCCTCAGGGGCGGGAGGAGCGGCACAGATACGCAGTATTTT. Encoded protein: CASSLRGGRSGTDTQYF.

This clone has just one count. The genes are TRBV19 and TRBJ2-2, with 9 bases matching TRBD2. The length of the CDR3 is 16 residues. Germline CDR1 LNHDA, CDR2 SQIVND (reference sequence). J was trimmed by 4 bases and V by 6 bases; bases with no gene match: 9. CDR3 in amino acids: CASRSRASGITGELFF. DNA of the CDR3: TGTGCCAGTAGATCCCGGGCTAGCGGGATCACCGGGGAGCTGTTTTTT. Supplemented by reference TRBV19 and TRBJ2-2, the full variable domain reads DGGITQSPKYLFRKEGQNVTLSCEQNLNHDAMYWYRQDPGQGLRLIYYSQIVNDFQKGDIAEGYSVSREKKESFPLTVTSAQKNPTAFYLCASRSRASGITGELFFGEGSRLTVL.

This clone was seen more than once but under ten times. The V call is TRBV2, the J call TRBJ2-1; 9 nucleotides align to TRBD2. CDR1 is SNHLY, CDR2 FYNNEI, per germline. This CDR3 has 14 amino acids. V was pared by 3 bases and J by 7 bases, with 4 bases of the junction left unmatched. CDR3 amino acids: CASSEGGRGNEQFF. CDR3 DNA sequence: TGTGCCAGCAGTGAGGGCGGGAGGGGGAATGAGCAGTTCTTC.

This chain joins TRBV4-3 and TRBJ2-5; D may be TRBD1 (6 bases). The end of the DNA aligns better with TRBJ2-7, so the J call may be wrong. The V gene's germline CDR1 is LGHNA and CDR2 YSLEER. This CDR3 spans 15 amino acids. In DNA, the CDR3 is TGCGCCAGCAGCCAGGGGACGGACAGTCTCTACGAGCAGTACTTC. This encodes CASSQGTDSLYEQYF.

The V gene is TRBV2, the J gene TRBJ2-5; TRBD1 aligns across 8 bases. This CDR3 is 16 amino acids long. Germline CDR1 is SNHLY and CDR2 is FYNNEI. V dropped 4 bases and J dropped 5; count of bases not matched to a gene: 12. CDR3 bases: TGTGCCAGCAGTGGTCCCCGACAGGGGAAGGAGGAGACCCAGTACTTC. Protein sequence: CASSGPRQGKEETQYF.

V usage is TRBV15 and J usage is TRBJ2-1, with 11 positions matching TRBD2. Germline V CDR1 and CDR2: LNHNV, YYDKDF (reference sequence). V lost 7 bases and J lost 0; bases outside the gene matches: 14. CDR3 length: 19 amino acids. The CDR3 here is CATTASPGTSGGSYNEQFF. The CDR3 DNA sequence: TGTGCCACCACCGCGTCTCCCGGGACTAGCGGAGGCTCCTACAATGAGCAGTTCTTC.

This clone showed up just a few times. CDR3 DNA sequence: TGTGCCAGCAGCGAACCAGGGAGGGAGCAGTTCTTC. This translates into CASSEPGREQFF. The chain uses TRBV7-9 and TRBJ2-1; possibly TRBD2 for D (6 bases). Trimming left V 5 bases short and J 10 bases short, with 12 bases between. Germline loops: CDR1 SEHNR, CDR2 FQNEAQ (reference sequence). CDR3 length: 12 amino acids.